The T cell receptor (beta chain) described here comes from a study of CD8 T cells in Susac syndrome. With random hexamers, roughly 0.45 to 1 ug RNA was reverse transcribed. It was immunoSEQ multiplex PCR that amplified TCR beta CDR3 across 54 Vbeta and 13 Jbeta. TCRdb reprocessed the immunoSEQ multiplex PCR reads with MiXCR, giving one entry per CDR3 protein. The repertoire consists of about 22,000 distinct CDR3 sequences, with about 92% occurring once and the leading ten covering about 0.29%. Sequencing targeted TCR beta in T cells from blood (CD8+ and CD4+). Healthy donors acted as controls, with matching for age and sex. The TEMRA cells underwent FACS enrichment, while the CD8+ and CD4+ T cells underwent negative isolation. What was sequenced was CD8+ T cells from PBMCs. The source is a human donor in good health.

CDR3 nucleotide sequence: TGTGCCAGCAGCTTAGGACGGGGGGCCGTTAGGGATACGCAGTATTTT. It specifies CASSLGRGAVRDTQYF. This chain uses TRBV7-9 with TRBJ2-3, with TRBD2 as a possible D gene (7 bases). V was pared by 1 base and J by 6 bases, with 17 bases between. The CDR3 sequence is 16 residues long. In germline, CDR1 is SEHNR, CDR2 FQNEAQ (reference sequence).